What follows describes a single TCR beta chain. Here immunoSEQ multiplex PCR was the method, and the copy in TCRdb shows in-frame clones only, minus some. The repertoire holds some 410,000 clones, with about 93% as singletons. These data come from a study of control samples from healthy donors and cancer patients. The germline CDR1 and CDR2 sequences are LGHNA and YSLEER. Trimming took off 0 bases at V and 1 base at J, with 21 bases between the two ends. The CDR3 spans 19 residues. The TCR was taken from a middle-aged man with head and neck cancer. The rearrangement links TRBV4-3 to TRBJ1-2; tentative D call: TRBD1 (5 bases). The sequenced sample consisted of PBMCs. CDR3 in DNA: TGCGCCAGCAGCCAAGAGATAGTCTTGGTCGGGGGGATTAACTATGGCTACACCTTC. The encoded protein is CASSQEIVLVGGINYGYTF.